Detailed here is one T cell receptor (beta chain). These data are taken from a study of blood T cell repertoires in COVID-19. On the study more broadly: Italy, Spain and the United States were the sources of the convalescent and acute COVID-19 samples. In each case, the material was cDNA or gDNA derived from T cells, B-cell-depleted T cells, or PBMCs.

Authors' data handling: Estimated nucleated cell counts came from reference gene primer amplification. Some clones are missing from TCRdb's copy, which holds only in-frame ones; the method was immunoSEQ multiplex PCR. V and J calls and clone size are given by that table; D and trimming were obtained from the DNA. The sample holds around 340,000 clones, around 83% seen once. Germline loops: CDR1 SGHVS, CDR2 FQNEAQ. V gave up 2 bases and J gave up 5 bases, with 13 bases separating them. The CDR3 contains 15 residues. This clonotype was obtained from a man aged 25-40 years with active or convalescent COVID-19. J is TRBJ1-3 and V is TRBV7-8; D is unclear. Sequencing was carried out using peripheral blood. The CDR3 protein is CASSLSGFGRNTIYF. CDR3 DNA: TGTGCCAGCAGCTTAAGCGGGTTTGGGCGAAACACCATATATTTT.